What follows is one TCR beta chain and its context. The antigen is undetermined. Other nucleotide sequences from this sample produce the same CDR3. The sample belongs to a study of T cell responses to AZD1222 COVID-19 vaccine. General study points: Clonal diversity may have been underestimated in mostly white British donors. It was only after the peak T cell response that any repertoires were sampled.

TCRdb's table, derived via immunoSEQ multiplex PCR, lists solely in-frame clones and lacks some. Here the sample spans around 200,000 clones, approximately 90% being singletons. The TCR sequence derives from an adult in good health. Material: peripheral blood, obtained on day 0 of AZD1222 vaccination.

As DNA, the CDR3 is TGTGCCAGCAGGGGAATAGCGGGGGGGTACGAGCAGTACTTC. Protein sequence: CASRGIAGGYEQYF. This chain links TRBV2 with TRBJ2-7; 11 nucleotides match TRBD2. CDR3 length: 14 residues. Germline CDR1 reads SNHLY; CDR2 reads FYNNEI. V lost 6 bases, J lost 4 bases, and 5 bases stayed unmatched.